This T cell receptor beta chain was captured in a study of glioma-infiltrating T cells after dendritic cell vaccination. Study-level background: Patients had newly diagnosed or recurrent glioblastoma and received dendritic cell vaccines.

The assay was immunoSEQ multiplex PCR, and TCRdb's table has in-frame clones only and misses some. Of roughly 23,000 clones listed, 79% are singletons. Patients had residual fresh-frozen tumor tissue and more than two years of survival data. CDR3 size: 15 residues. J was trimmed by 4 bases and V by 5 bases; bases with no gene match: 10. Germline assignment: CDR1 SSHAT and CDR2 FNYEAQ (reference sequence). Findings and limits, study-wide: Higher TCR clonality did not directly relate to longer survival.

For this clone: Its specificity is not known.

This material consisted of blood, taken before dendritic cell vaccination. This clonotype was obtained from a human donor with glioblastoma. The chain joins TRBV7-7 to TRBJ2-5; 7 nucleotides line up with TRBD2. The CDR3 protein is CASSQTREFGETQYF. The CDR3 DNA follows: TGTGCCAGCAGCCAAACGCGGGAGTTCGGAGAGACCCAGTACTTC.